Below are 22 T cell receptor beta chains sequenced from a single sample in a study of shared clonotypes between healthy human individuals. Measured with immunoSEQ multiplex PCR; TCRdb has only the in-frame clones, and not every one. The data hold more than 1.2 million clones, with approximately 98.5% observed a single time. Specimen: naive CD4+ T cells sorted from blood. As to subset: CD45RA+ positively selected. The receptors shown here come from a man aged 25-45 years in good health.

The CDR3 nucleotides read TGTGCCAGCAGCTTGGCCCGAGGGCTAGCGGGAGTGGAGCAGTACTTC. Amino acid sequence: CASSLARGLAGVEQYF. This chain links TRBV5-4 with TRBJ2-7; 10 bases match TRBD2. V gave up 0 bases and J gave up 7 bases; unmatched junction bases: 10. From germline, CDR1 is SGHNT and CDR2 YYREEE (reference sequence). The CDR3 totals 16 residues.

For this clone: Mismatch with germline at one junction end may stem from a read error. Other DNA sequences in this specimen translate into the identical CDR3. This chain connects TRBV5-1 to TRBJ2-1; TRBD2 might be the D (6 bases). Germline V lookup: CDR1 SGHRS, CDR2 YFSETQ. The CDR3 length is 12 residues. The CDR3 DNA sequence: TGCGCCAGCAGTTTGGAGGGAAATGAGCAGTTCTTC. Translated: CASSLEGNEQFF. The whole variable domain, filled in from reference TRBV5-1 and TRBJ2-1, reads KAGVTQTPRYLIKTRGQQVTLSCSPISGHRSVSWYQQTPGQGLQFLFEYFSETQRNKGNFPGRFSGRQFSNSRSEMNVSTLELGDSALYLCASSLEGNEQFFGPGTRLTVL.

The rearrangement links TRBV9 to TRBJ2-7, with 9 bases that match TRBD1. Germline loops: CDR1 SGDLS, CDR2 YYNGEE. CDR3 size: 15 residues. The V segment lost 1 base and the J segment 5 bases; nucleotides outside the gene matches: 7. The CDR3 DNA reads TGTGCCAGCAGCGTATTAGGGACAGGGTCCCACGAGCAGTACTTC. As protein: CASSVLGTGSHEQYF.

The J gene is TRBJ2-5, the V gene TRBV6-5, with unresolved D. The germline V and J ends were trimmed by 0 bases and 1 base, with 6 bases remaining between them. Germline lookup yields CDR1 MNHEY and CDR2 SVGAGI. The CDR3 spans 14 residues. As DNA, the CDR3 is TGTGCCAGCAGTTACTCTCCTAGCCAAGAGACCCAGTACTTC. It specifies CASSYSPSQETQYF.

The chain couples TRBV28 to TRBJ2-7, with 9 bases identical to TRBD2. CDR3 length equals 14 residues. Looked up from germline, CDR1 is MDHEN and CDR2 is SYDVKM. J gave up 3 bases and V 6 bases, and 6 bases lay outside the gene matches. CDR3 sequence (DNA): TGTGCCAGCAGCTCTCCGCGGGGGGGCTACGAGCAGTACTTC. Amino acids: CASSSPRGGYEQYF.

This rearrangement joins TRBV18 to TRBJ2-2; D is unclear. Trimming removed 6 bases at V and 4 bases at J, with 18 bases between. The CDR3 runs 16 residues. Germline CDR1 and CDR2: KGHSH and LQKENI. Here the CDR3 reads CASSPSRSRVTGELFF. As DNA, the CDR3 is TGTGCCAGCTCGCCGAGTCGGAGTAGGGTCACCGGGGAGCTGTTTTTT.

A single count supports this clone. V is TRBV10-3 and J is TRBJ2-1; 15 bases map to TRBD2. The germline gives CDR1 ENHRY, CDR2 SYGVKD. J was trimmed by 5 bases and V by 7 bases; bases with no gene match: 6. CDR3 length: 16 residues. The chain's CDR3 is CAIKGTSGRFHNEQFF. The CDR3 bases are TGTGCCATCAAAGGGACTAGCGGGAGGTTTCACAATGAGCAGTTCTTC.

The rearrangement uses TRBV7-8 and TRBJ2-7, with unresolved D. With 3 bases removed from V and 7 bases from J, the gap between germline ends came to 16 bases. Germline lookup yields CDR1 SGHVS and CDR2 FQNEAQ. CDR3 length: 14 amino acids. In DNA form, the CDR3 reads TGTGCCAGCAGCTTTATCCCTACCTCCTGGGAGCAGTACTTC. This encodes CASSFIPTSWEQYF.

V usage is TRBV28 and J usage is TRBJ1-1; unclear D gene. In germline, CDR1 is MDHEN, CDR2 SYDVKM. This CDR3 is 14 amino acids long. With 5 bases removed from V and 1 base from J, the gap between germline ends came to 11 bases. CDR3 amino acids: CASSPPGRNTEAFF. The CDR3 DNA reads TGTGCCAGCAGTCCCCCGGGTCGGAACACTGAAGCTTTCTTT.

The chain recombines TRBV4-1 with TRBJ2-5; D is unclear. The CDR3 extends over 15 amino acids. V lost 4 bases and J lost 1, with 13 bases in between. Germline values: CDR1 MGHRA, CDR2 YSYEKL. For the CDR3, the DNA is TGCGCCAGCAGCCGTGAGTCCTTAGGCCAAGAGACCCAGTACTTC. It yields the protein CASSRESLGQETQYF.

The table lists this clone with a count of one. This sequence joins TRBV5-8 and TRBJ2-7, with D perhaps matching TRBD1 (5 bases). Germline values: CDR1 SGHTS, CDR2 YDEGEE. The germline V and J ends were trimmed by 2 bases and 2 bases, with 8 bases remaining between them. The CDR3 has 13 residues. Here the CDR3 reads CASSFPGPYEQYF. CDR3 coding DNA: TGTGCCAGCAGCTTTCCAGGGCCCTACGAGCAGTACTTC.

The chain carries TRBV10-1 and TRBJ2-5, with 9 positions matching TRBD1. The CDR3 loop spans 15 amino acids. Germline V gene lookup returns CDR1 WNHNN and CDR2 SYGVQD (reference sequence). V was clipped by 6 bases and J by 5 bases; unmatched bases: 10. As DNA, the CDR3 is TGCGCCAGCAGCCAGGGACAGGGTTGGCAGGAGACCCAGTACTTC. Protein sequence: CASSQGQGWQETQYF.

The CDR3 nucleotides read TGTGCCAGCAGCGTAGGCGGGACTAGCGGGTCTCAGCGGGCGTTCTTC. It encodes CASSVGGTSGSQRAFF. The rearrangement links TRBV9 to TRBJ2-1, with 12 bases aligning to TRBD2. CDR3 length: 16 amino acids. Looked up from germline, CDR1 is SGDLS and CDR2 is YYNGEE. V trimming: 0 bases; J trimming: 15 bases; junction bases outside the gene matches: 13.

This chain uses TRBV10-3 with TRBJ2-2; D not resolved. Between the trimmed V and J ends, which lost 2 bases and 6 bases, there was a span of 4 bases. The V gene's germline CDR1 is ENHRY and CDR2 SYGVKD. The CDR3 spans 12 residues. This CDR3 reads CAISEPAGELFF. CDR3 nucleotides: TGTGCCATCAGTGAGCCCGCCGGGGAGCTGTTTTTT.

CDR3 nucleotides: TGCGCCAGTTCGTTACCTCCCGGTACAGGGGGTGGCTACACCTTC. Amino acid sequence: CASSLPPGTGGGYTF. This chain links TRBV5-1 with TRBJ1-2; 8 nucleotides match TRBD1. The CDR3 is 15 residues long. V shed 8 bases, J shed 7 bases, and the junction held 16 bases outside the gene matches. Germline V gives CDR1 SGHRS, CDR2 YFSETQ. Looking up the rest from reference TRBV5-1 and TRBJ1-2 gives the full variable domain: KAGVTQTPRYLIKTRGQQVTLSCSPISGHRSVSWYQQTPGQGLQFLFEYFSETQRNKGNFPGRFSGRQFSNSRSEMNVSTLELGDSALYLCASSLPPGTGGGYTFGSGTRLTVV.

The rearrangement links TRBV18 to TRBJ1-2; D is uncertain. The CDR3 contains 15 residues. V was cut by 0 bases and J by 5 bases, with 13 bases left in between. Germline values: CDR1 KGHSH, CDR2 LQKENI. CDR3 sequence (DNA): TGTGCCAGCTCACCACCGTTGGCACCAGGTTATGGCTACACCTTC. Translated: CASSPPLAPGYGYTF.

The V call is TRBV9, the J call TRBJ1-2; D is unresolved. V was trimmed by 0 bases and J by 3 bases, leaving 15 bases between them. CDR1 SGDLS and CDR2 YYNGEE come from the germline V gene. The CDR3 loop spans 16 amino acids. The DNA for the CDR3 is TGTGCCAGCAGCGTAGGATCACAATTCGGGGACTATGGCTACACCTTC. Protein sequence: CASSVGSQFGDYGYTF.

This sequence joins TRBV7-9 and TRBJ1-5; perhaps TRBD1 as D (5 bases). V lost 1 base to trimming and J lost 3 bases, with 10 bases between them. The CDR3 runs 15 residues. In germline, CDR1 is SEHNR, CDR2 FQNEAQ (reference sequence). CDR3 DNA sequence: TGTGCCAGCAGCTTAGACCAGGGCCCCAATCAGCCCCAGCATTTT. Translated: CASSLDQGPNQPQHF.

This clone was detected only once. J is TRBJ2-2 and V is TRBV10-3; a weak D match, TRBD1 (5 bases). Trimming left V 9 bases short and J 6 bases short, with 17 bases between. Germline CDR1 reads ENHRY; CDR2 reads SYGVKD. This CDR3 is 14 amino acids long. CDR3 sequence (DNA): TGTGCCATGGGTAACCAGGGTGTCTCCGGGGAGCTGTTTTTT. Its protein product is CAMGNQGVSGELFF.

The V gene is TRBV10-3, the J gene TRBJ2-1; 10 bases are shared with TRBD2. With V trimmed by 7 bases and J by 10 bases, 13 bases remained unmatched. CDR1 ENHRY and CDR2 SYGVKD come from the germline V gene. The CDR3 spans 15 residues. The CDR3 region has the DNA TGTGCCATCAAGGCGGAGCGGGAGGGCCTTCGCGAGCAGTTCTTC. Protein product: CAIKAEREGLREQFF.

CDR3 protein: CASSGDGFNQPQHF. The CDR3 DNA sequence: TGTGCCAGCAGCGGGGACGGCTTCAATCAGCCCCAGCATTTT. This rearrangement joins TRBV7-9 to TRBJ1-5; D might be TRBD1 (5 bases). The CDR3 has 14 amino acids. Looked up from germline, CDR1 is SEHNR and CDR2 is FQNEAQ (reference sequence). The germline V and J ends were trimmed by 5 bases and 3 bases, with 11 bases remaining between them.

The rearrangement joins TRBV27 to TRBJ2-1; possibly TRBD2 for D (5 bases). Germline V CDR1 and CDR2: MNHEY, SMNVEV (reference sequence). V was pared by 8 bases and J by 3 bases, with 17 bases between. The CDR3 extends over 15 amino acids. The CDR3, as DNA: TGTGCCAGCCGAGGAGGAGAGCGGAGCTACAATGAGCAGTTCTTC. Translated: CASRGGERSYNEQFF.